Listed below are T cell receptor beta chains from one sample, sequenced in a study of blood T cell repertoires in COVID-19. Data came from immunoSEQ multiplex PCR; TCRdb stores just in-frame clones and leaves some out. The data contain around 260,000 clones, 70% to 90% of them singletons. Sequencing was done on a sample of peripheral blood. These receptors came from a man younger than 35 with active or convalescent COVID-19. Each CDR3 is given without its conserved first and last residue.

V	CDR3
TRBV19	ASSIDVIDTQY
TRBV7-9	ASSFNTVAF
TRBV24-1	ATSPPAGTGELF
TRBV7-2	ASSTGLAGQRGQY
TRBV11-2	ASSLAEGYEQY
TRBV28	ATTGLGGNGYT
TRBV4-2	ASSQGRTSGLGNEQF
TRBV28	ASNAPGSSNQPQH
TRBV6-5	ASRPGTSGNNEQF
TRBV5-4	ASSQTDTGANVLT
TRBV6-5	ASSYSVGGRNSPLH
TRBV7-9	ASSKNYREGEKLF
TRBV7-9	ASSPREGSGTQY
TRBV18	ASSLNRLAGELF
TRBV30	AWSPLGLAGPPRGTDTQY
TRBV5-4	ASTLWGGGTDTQY
TRBV15	ATSRDLGTLEAF
TRBV7-2	ASSLGGWVGFYGYT
TRBV5-1	ASSVRQYTGELF
TRBV7-2	ASSSYYPNEQF
TRBV2	ASSDRSYGYT
TRBV2	ASKVQGTVYNSPLH
TRBV10-2	ASSEGVDNEKLF
TRBV14	ASTLIGSGRLT
TRBV19	ASSGGQGLGDTQY
TRBV24-1	ATSDNGQGENQPQH
TRBV11-2	ASSLALQREAGSEQF
TRBV6-4	ASSNGRASTDTQY
TRBV5-1	ASLTGSGLSNEQF
TRBV11-3	ASSMGTALATNEKLF
TRBV9	ASSPGAAGGTDTQY
TRBV3-1/TRBV3-2	ASSRGAETQY
TRBV6-2/TRBV6-3	ASSYPTSGGQDTQY